This note documents a single T cell receptor (beta chain) sequence. The sample belongs to a study of cytomegalovirus exposure and HLA in healthy donors. Trimming removed 0 bases from V and 8 bases from J, with 16 bases in between. CDR3 length: 15 amino acids. The germline V gene encodes CDR1 KGHSH and CDR2 LQKENI. PCR employed 60 Vbeta and 13 Jbeta primers. Sequencing was performed with immunoSEQ multiplex PCR; in TCRdb, only in-frame clones are kept and a portion is missing. The sample has 100,000 to 150,000 clones, roughly four fifths seen once. This clonotype was obtained from a woman aged 45-60 years in good health and CMV-seronegative. The gene calls are TRBV18 and TRBJ1-2, with D maybe TRBD1 (5 bases). Sequenced sample: PBMCs. CDR3 sequence (DNA): TGTGCCAGCTCACCACCTGAGTCCTACAGGTACGGCTACACCTTC. Translated: CASSPPESYRYGYTF.